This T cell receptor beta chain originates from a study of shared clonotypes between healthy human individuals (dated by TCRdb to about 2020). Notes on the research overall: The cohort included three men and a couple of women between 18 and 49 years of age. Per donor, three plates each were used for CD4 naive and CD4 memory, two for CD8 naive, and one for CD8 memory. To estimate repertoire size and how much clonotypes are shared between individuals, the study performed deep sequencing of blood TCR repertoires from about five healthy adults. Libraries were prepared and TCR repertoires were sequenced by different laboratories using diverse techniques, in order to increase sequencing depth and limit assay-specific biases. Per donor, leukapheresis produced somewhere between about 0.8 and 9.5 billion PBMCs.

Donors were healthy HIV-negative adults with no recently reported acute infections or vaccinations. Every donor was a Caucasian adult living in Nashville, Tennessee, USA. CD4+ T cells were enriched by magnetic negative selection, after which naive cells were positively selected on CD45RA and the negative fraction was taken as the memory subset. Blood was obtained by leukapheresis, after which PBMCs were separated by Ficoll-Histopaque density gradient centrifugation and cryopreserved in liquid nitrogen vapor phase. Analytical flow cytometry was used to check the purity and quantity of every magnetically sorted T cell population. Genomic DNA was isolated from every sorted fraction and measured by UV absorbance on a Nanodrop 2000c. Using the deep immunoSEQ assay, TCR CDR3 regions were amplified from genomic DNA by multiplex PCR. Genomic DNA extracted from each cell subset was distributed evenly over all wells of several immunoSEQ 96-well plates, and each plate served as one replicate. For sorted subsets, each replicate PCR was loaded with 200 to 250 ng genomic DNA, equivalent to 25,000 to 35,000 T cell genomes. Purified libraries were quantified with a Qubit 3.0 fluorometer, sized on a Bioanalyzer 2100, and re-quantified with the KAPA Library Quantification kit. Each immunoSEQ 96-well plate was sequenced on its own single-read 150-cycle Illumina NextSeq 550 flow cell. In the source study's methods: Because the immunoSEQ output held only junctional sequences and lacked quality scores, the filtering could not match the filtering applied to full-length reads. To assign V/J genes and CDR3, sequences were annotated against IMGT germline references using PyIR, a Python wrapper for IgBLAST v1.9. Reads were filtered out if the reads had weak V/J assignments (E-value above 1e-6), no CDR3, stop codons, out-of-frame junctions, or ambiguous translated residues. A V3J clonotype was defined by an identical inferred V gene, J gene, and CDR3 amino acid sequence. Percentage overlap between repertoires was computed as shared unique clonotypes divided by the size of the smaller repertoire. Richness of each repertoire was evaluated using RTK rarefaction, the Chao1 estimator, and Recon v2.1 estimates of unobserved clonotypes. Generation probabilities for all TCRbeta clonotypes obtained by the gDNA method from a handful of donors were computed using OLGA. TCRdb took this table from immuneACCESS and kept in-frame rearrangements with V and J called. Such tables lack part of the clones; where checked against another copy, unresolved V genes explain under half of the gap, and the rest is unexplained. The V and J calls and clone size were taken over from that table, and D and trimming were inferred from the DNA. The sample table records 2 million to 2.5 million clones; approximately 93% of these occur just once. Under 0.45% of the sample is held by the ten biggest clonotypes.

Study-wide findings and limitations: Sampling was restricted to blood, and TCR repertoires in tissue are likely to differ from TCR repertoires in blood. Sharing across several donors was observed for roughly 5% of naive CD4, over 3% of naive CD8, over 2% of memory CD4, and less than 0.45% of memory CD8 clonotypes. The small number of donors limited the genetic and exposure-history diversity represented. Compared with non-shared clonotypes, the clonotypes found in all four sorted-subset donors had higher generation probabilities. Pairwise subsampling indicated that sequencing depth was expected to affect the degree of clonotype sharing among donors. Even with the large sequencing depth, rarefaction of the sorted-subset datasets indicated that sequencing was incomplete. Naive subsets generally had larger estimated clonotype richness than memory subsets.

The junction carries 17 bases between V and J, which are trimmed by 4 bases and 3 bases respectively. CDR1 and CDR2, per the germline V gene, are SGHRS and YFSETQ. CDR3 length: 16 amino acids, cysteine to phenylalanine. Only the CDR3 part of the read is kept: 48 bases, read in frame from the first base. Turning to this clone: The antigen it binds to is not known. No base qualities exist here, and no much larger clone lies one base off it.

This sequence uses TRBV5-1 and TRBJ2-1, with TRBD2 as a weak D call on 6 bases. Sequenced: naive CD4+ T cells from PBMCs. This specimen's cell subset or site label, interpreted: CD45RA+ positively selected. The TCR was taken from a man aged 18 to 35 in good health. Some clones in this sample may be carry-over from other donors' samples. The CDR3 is CASSLGPGGGYNEQFF. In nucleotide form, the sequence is TGCGCCAGCAGCCTAGGGCCCGGGGGAGGCTACAATGAGCAGTTCTTC.